This T cell receptor (beta chain) was obtained from a study of pediatric ulcerative colitis. The study, taken as a whole, reports: Substantially fewer templates came from a couple of patients' blood samples. Clonal expansions reduced rectal repertoire diversity in acute severe colitis. Repertoires came from total lymphocyte DNA, not specific subsets.

Of note for this clone: Its antigen is as yet unknown.

V lost 3 bases and J lost 7; bases outside the gene matches: 2. CDR3 length: 14 amino acids. The germline V gene has CDR1 SGHNT and CDR2 YENEEA. One to two pinch biopsies were taken from the rectum during colonoscopy. TCRdb keeps only in-frame clones here, not all; method: immunoSEQ multiplex PCR. The table includes over 10,000 clones, roughly three quarters detected once. This TCR was sampled from a boy between 10 and 17 years old who was a control in a study of pediatric ulcerative colitis. Sequenced input: gut tissue. The chain combines TRBV11-3 with TRBJ2-2, with 10 nucleotides matching TRBD1. The CDR3 loop reads CASSLGQGIGELFF. For the CDR3, the DNA is TGTGCCAGCAGCTTGGGACAGGGGATCGGGGAGCTGTTTTTT.